This TCR beta chain was recovered during a study of CD8 T cells in ankylosing spondylitis. This clonotype was recorded a few times. The antigen is undetermined. It was by quantitative 5'-RACE with molecular barcodes that TCR beta libraries were made. TCRdb reprocessed the 5' RACE reads with MiXCR, giving one entry per CDR3 protein. The data contain around 330,000 distinct CDR3 sequences, around a tenth of them seen just once; the ten biggest clones take up roughly 9%. Whole-study results and caveats: Reportedly, disease-linked clones are significantly enriched in ankylosing spondylitis patients' matched synovial fluid. Ankylosing spondylitis blood appeared to carry a characteristic TCR beta motif of fewer than 10 highly homologous variants.

The length of the CDR3 is 15 residues. The germline gives CDR1 DFQATT, CDR2 SNEGSKA (reference sequence). The clonotype was recovered from a female donor with ankylosing spondylitis or in good health (not recorded which). Sample: blood, either unsorted or a sorted T cell fraction (not recorded which). The chain carries TRBV20-1 and TRBJ1-5; 10 bases map to TRBD1. CDR3 nucleotide sequence: TGCAGCGCCTCCACCGGGACAGGGGCAATTCAGCCCCAGCATTTT. It encodes CSASTGTGAIQPQHF.